A selection of T cell receptor beta chains follows, all from one sample in a study of blood T cell repertoires in COVID-19. Sequencing used immunoSEQ multiplex PCR; TCRdb keeps in-frame clones, though not all of them. The repertoire holds about 150,000 clones, with 85% to 90% as singletons. The source material was peripheral blood. Receptors originate from a woman aged 40 to 49 with acute or convalescent COVID-19. CDR3s include the opening cysteine and the closing phenylalanine or tryptophan. A D gene is named only where the DNA matches it firmly. A row's size may be missing; if present it is once, few, many or a size class.

CDR3nt	CDR3aa	d_gene	v_gene	j_gene	len	abundance
TGTGCCACCAGCAGGGACCCGGACAGTAATTCACCCCTCCACTTT	CATSRDPDSNSPLHF	-	TRBV15	TRBJ1-6	15	few
TGTGCCAGCGCAGGAAGGGGGGGAGATGGCACTGAAGCTTTCTTT	CASAGRGGDGTEAFF	-	TRBV25-1	TRBJ1-1	15	-
TGTGCCAGCAGCCAAGGAACAAATACGCAGTATTTT	CASSQGTNTQYF	-	TRBV3-1/TRBV3-2	TRBJ2-3	12	-
TGCAGCGTCCACAGGACAGGGTTTGGTGAAAAACTGTTTTTT	CSVHRTGFGEKLFF	TRBD1	TRBV29-1	TRBJ1-4	14	-
TGTGCCAGCAGTTACAGGGGGATGGGCACAGATACGCAGTATTTT	CASSYRGMGTDTQYF	-	TRBV6-5	TRBJ2-3	15	once
TGTGCCAGCCGCGTGACTAACTACGAGCAGTACTTC	CASRVTNYEQYF	-	TRBV6-5	TRBJ2-7	12	once
TGTGCCAGTAGTATCTTCGGGGGATTGGCCACTGAAGCTTTCTTT	CASSIFGGLATEAFF	-	TRBV19	TRBJ1-1	15	-
TGTGCCAGCAGTACTACCGGGACACTGAACTATGGCTACACCTTC	CASSTTGTLNYGYTF	-	TRBV27	TRBJ1-2	15	-
TGCAGCGCATTCTACCTAGGACAGACAAAGAACACCGGGGAGCTGTTTTTT	CSAFYLGQTKNTGELFF	-	TRBV29-1	TRBJ2-2	17	-
TGTGCCACCAGCAGAGGGGGAGTTAGCTCCTACGAGCAGTACTTC	CATSRGGVSSYEQYF	-	TRBV15	TRBJ2-7	15	once
TGTGCCAGCAGAGTTAGTGGGGCAAGCACAGATACGCAGTATTTT	CASRVSGASTDTQYF	-	TRBV7-9	TRBJ2-3	15	once